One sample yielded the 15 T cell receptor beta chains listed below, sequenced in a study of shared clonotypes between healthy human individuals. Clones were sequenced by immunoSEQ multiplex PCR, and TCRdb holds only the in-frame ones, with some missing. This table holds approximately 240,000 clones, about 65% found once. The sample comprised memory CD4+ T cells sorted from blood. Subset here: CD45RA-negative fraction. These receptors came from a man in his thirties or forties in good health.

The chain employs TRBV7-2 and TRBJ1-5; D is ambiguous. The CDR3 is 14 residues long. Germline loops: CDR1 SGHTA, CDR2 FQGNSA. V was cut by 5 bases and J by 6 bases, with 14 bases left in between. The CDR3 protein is CASSARSWGQPQHF. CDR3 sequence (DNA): TGTGCCAGCAGCGCTAGAAGTTGGGGTCAGCCCCAGCATTTT.

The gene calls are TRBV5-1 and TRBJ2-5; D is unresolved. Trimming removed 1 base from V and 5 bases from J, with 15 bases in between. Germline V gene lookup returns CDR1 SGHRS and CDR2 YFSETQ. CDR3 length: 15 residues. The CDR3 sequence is CASSLTSAARETQYF. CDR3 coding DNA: TGCGCCAGCAGCTTGACTTCGGCAGCCCGGGAGACCCAGTACTTC.

The CDR3 loop reads CASRSNPSQDYGYTF. DNA of the CDR3: TGTGCCAGCAGATCGAATCCCTCCCAGGACTATGGCTACACCTTC. The V call is TRBV11-1, the J call TRBJ1-2; no reliable D call. The CDR3 is 15 residues long. Trimming shortened V by 6 bases and J by 3 bases, and 17 bases separated the two germline ends. The V gene's germline CDR1 is SGHAT and CDR2 FQDESV (reference sequence).

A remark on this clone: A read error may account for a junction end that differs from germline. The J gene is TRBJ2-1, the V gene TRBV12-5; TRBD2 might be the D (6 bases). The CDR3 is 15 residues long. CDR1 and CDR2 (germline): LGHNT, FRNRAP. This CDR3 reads CASGLGDLKNNEQFF. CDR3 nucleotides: TGTGCTAGTGGCTTGGGGGACTTAAAAAACAATGAGCAGTTCTTC.

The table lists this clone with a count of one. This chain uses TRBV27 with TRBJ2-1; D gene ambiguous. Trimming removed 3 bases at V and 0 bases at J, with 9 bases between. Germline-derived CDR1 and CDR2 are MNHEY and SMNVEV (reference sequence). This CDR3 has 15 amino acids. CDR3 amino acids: CASSLMAVSYNEQFF. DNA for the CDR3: TGTGCCAGCAGTTTGATGGCGGTCTCCTACAATGAGCAGTTCTTC.

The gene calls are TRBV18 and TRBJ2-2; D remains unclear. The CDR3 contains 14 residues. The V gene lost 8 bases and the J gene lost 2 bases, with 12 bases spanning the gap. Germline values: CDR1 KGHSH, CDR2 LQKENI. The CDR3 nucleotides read TGTGCCAGCCCAGCGAAGAGTAACACCGGGGAGCTGTTTTTT. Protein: CASPAKSNTGELFF.

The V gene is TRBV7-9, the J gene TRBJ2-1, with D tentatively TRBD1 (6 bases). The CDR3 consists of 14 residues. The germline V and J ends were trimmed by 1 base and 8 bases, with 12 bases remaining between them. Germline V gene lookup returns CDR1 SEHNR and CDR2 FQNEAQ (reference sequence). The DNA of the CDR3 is TGTGCCAGCAGCTTAGTTGTCAGGGGAGATGAGCAGTTCTTC. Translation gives CASSLVVRGDEQFF.

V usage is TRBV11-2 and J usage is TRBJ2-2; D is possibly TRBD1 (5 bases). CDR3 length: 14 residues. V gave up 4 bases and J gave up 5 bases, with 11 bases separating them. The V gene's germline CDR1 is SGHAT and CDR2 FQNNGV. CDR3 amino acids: CASSSSRVTGELFF. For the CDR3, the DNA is TGTGCCAGCAGCTCTTCCAGGGTGACCGGGGAGCTGTTTTTT. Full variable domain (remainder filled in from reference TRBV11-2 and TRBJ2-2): EAGVAQSPRYKIIEKRQSVAFWCNPISGHATLYWYQQILGQGPKLLIQFQNNGVVDDSQLPKDRFSAERLKGVDSTLKIQPAKLEDSAVYLCASSSSRVTGELFFGEGSRLTVL.

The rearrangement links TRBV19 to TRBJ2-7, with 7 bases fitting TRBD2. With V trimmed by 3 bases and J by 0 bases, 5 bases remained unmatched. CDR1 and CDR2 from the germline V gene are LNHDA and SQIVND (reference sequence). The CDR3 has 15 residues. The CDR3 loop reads CASSIRGGGSYEQYF. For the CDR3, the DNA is TGTGCCAGTAGTATCAGAGGCGGGGGCTCCTACGAGCAGTACTTC.

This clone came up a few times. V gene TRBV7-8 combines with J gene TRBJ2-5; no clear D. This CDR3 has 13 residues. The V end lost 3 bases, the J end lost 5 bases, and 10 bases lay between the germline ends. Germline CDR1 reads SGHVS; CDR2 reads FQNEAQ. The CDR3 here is CASSLSPGETQYF. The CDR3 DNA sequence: TGTGCCAGCAGCTTGTCGCCCGGGGAGACCCAGTACTTC.

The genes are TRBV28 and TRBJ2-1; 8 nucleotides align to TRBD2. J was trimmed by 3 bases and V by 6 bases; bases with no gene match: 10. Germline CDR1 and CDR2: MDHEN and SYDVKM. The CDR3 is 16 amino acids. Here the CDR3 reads CASSTVAGRNYNEQFF. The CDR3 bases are TGTGCCAGCAGCACAGTAGCGGGACGGAACTACAATGAGCAGTTCTTC.

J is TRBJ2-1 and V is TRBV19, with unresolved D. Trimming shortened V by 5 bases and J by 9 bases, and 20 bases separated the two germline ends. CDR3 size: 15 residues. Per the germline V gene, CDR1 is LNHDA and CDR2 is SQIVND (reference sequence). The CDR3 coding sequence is TGTGCCAGTAGTCCCGGATCCGCTAATAGCCCTGAGCAGTTCTTC. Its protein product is CASSPGSANSPEQFF.

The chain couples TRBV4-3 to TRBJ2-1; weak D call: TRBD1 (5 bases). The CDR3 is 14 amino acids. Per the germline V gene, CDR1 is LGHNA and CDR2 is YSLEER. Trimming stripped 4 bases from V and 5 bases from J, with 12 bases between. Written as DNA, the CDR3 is TGCGCCAGCAGCCGAGTAGGGGCCAACAATGAGCAGTTCTTC. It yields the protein CASSRVGANNEQFF.

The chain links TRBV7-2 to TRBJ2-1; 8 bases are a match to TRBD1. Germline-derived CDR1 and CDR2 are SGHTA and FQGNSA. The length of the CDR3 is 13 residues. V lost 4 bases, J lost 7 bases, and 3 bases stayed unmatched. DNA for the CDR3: TGTGCCAGCAGCTGGACAGGGCTGAATGAGCAGTTCTTC. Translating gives CASSWTGLNEQFF.

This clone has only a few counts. This CDR3 reads CASGEYSYEQYF. Written as DNA, the CDR3 is TGTGCCAGCGGCGAATACTCCTACGAGCAGTACTTC. The chain combines TRBV7-2 with TRBJ2-7; no reliable D call. The CDR3 covers 12 residues. The ends were cut back, 8 bases at V and 0 bases at J, with 8 bases in the middle. Germline assignment: CDR1 SGHTA and CDR2 FQGNSA.